This T cell receptor beta chain was documented in a study of control samples from healthy donors and cancer patients (dated by TCRdb to about 2020). V drops 2 bases and J drops 7 bases, leaving 12 bases in between. The germline V gene supplies CDR1 MNHNS and CDR2 SASEGT. The CDR3 starts with the cysteine, ends with the phenylalanine, and has 14 residues. Just the 42-base CDR3 DNA is kept, in frame starting at base 1. As for this clone: What this receptor recognizes is not known. Base qualities were left out, and no much larger clone turns up one base away.

Library preparation used the immunoSEQ multiplex PCR assay. This is the immuneACCESS table as TCRdb keeps it, with only in-frame sequences that have V and J called. A part of the clones is gone; compared with another copy, unresolved V genes explain less than half, and the rest is unexplained. This sample comprises about 98,000 clones, roughly 86% of them detected only once. The top ten clones comprise approximately 2% of the sample. Sequenced sample: blood. The rearranged segments are TRBV6-1 and TRBJ2-1; the D gene is possibly TRBD1, with 6 bases matching. This clonotype was sampled from a man in his 60s in good health. The bases read TGTGCCAGCAGTGAAAGACAGGATTGGAATGAGCAGTTCTTC. Translated, this is CASSERQDWNEQFF.